Presented here are 10 T cell receptor beta chains from one specimen sequenced in a study of cytomegalovirus exposure and HLA in healthy donors. PCR primers comprised 60 Vbeta and 13 Jbeta primers. Method: immunoSEQ multiplex PCR; TCRdb's copy keeps in-frame clones and lacks some. The sample shows 160,000 or so clones, around 80% of them seen only once. The sequenced material came from PBMCs. The source is a man between 18 and 35 years old in good health and CMV-seronegative.

The chain employs TRBV5-6 and TRBJ1-5, with a weak D call TRBD1 (6 bases). The CDR3 runs to 15 residues. The V gene's germline CDR1 is SGHDT and CDR2 YYEEEE. The ends were cut back, 0 bases at V and 3 bases at J, with 10 bases in the middle. The CDR3 reads CASSLGQAYNQPQHF. CDR3 nucleotides: TGTGCCAGCAGCTTGGGACAGGCCTACAATCAGCCCCAGCATTTT. Filled out from reference TRBV5-6 and TRBJ1-5, the complete variable domain reads DAGVTQSPTHLIKTRGQQVTLRCSPKSGHDTVSWYQQALGQGPQFIFQYYEEEERQRGNFPDRFSGHQFPNYSSELNVNALLLGDSALYLCASSLGQAYNQPQHFGDGTRLSIL.

The chain's CDR3 is CASSPTLRATGANVLTF. The DNA of the CDR3 is TGCGCCAGCAGTCCAACCCTCAGGGCGACTGGGGCCAACGTCCTGACTTTC. V usage is TRBV10-1 and J usage is TRBJ2-6; possibly TRBD1 for D (5 bases). The CDR3 totals 17 residues. Germline CDR1 is WNHNN and CDR2 is SYGVQD (reference sequence). V lost 5 bases to trimming and J lost 2 bases, with 16 bases between them.

The chain has TRBV7-9 and TRBJ1-1, with 8 positions matching TRBD1. The CDR3 consists of 15 residues. V gave up 0 bases and J gave up 5 bases; unmatched junction bases: 5. Germline CDR1 and CDR2: SEHNR and FQNEAQ (reference sequence). CDR3 sequence reads: CASSLAQGAGTEAFF. The CDR3 DNA reads as TGTGCCAGCAGCTTAGCCCAGGGGGCAGGGACTGAAGCTTTCTTT.

The V gene is TRBV9, the J gene TRBJ2-5; 10 nucleotides align to TRBD2. CDR3 length: 14 amino acids. Germline V gives CDR1 SGDLS, CDR2 YYNGEE. V was clipped by 3 bases and J by 7 bases; unmatched bases: 6. This CDR3 reads CASSGGTSAGTQYF. CDR3 bases: TGTGCCAGCAGCGGAGGGACTAGCGCGGGGACCCAGTACTTC. Together with reference TRBV9 and TRBJ2-5, the CDR3 gives the full variable domain: DSGVTQTPKHLITATGQRVTLRCSPRSGDLSVYWYQQSLDQGLQFLIQYYNGEERAKGNILERFSAQQFPDLHSELNLSSLELGDSALYFCASSGGTSAGTQYFGPGTRLLVL.

CDR3: CATPGQGAFVQYF. CDR3 coding DNA: TGCGCCACACCGGGACAGGGGGCTTTTGTGCAGTACTTC. This chain connects TRBV10-1 to TRBJ2-7; 12 nucleotides line up with TRBD1. This CDR3 region has 13 residues. J lost 9 bases, V lost 10 bases, and 10 bases had no gene match. CDR1 and CDR2 (germline): WNHNN, SYGVQD (reference sequence).

V usage is TRBV5-7 and J usage is TRBJ2-5; weak D call: TRBD1 (5 bases). TRBV5-7 carries the ORF label, with uncertain function. Trimming cost V 0 bases and J 2 bases, with 20 bases left between them. The length of the CDR3 is 18 residues. The CDR3 nucleotides are TGTGCCAGCAGCTTGGAAAGGGGCAGGGAACGCCGACAAGAGACCCAGTACTTC. Translating gives CASSLERGRERRQETQYF.

There are a few counts of this clone. The V call is TRBV21-1, the J call TRBJ1-2; no DNA check was done on the table's D call, TRBD1. TRBV21-1 is given as a pseudogene. This CDR3 has 14 amino acids. CDR3 coding DNA: TGTGCCAGCAGCAAAGAACGAGGGGGTTATGGCTACACCTTC. It yields the protein CASSKERGGYGYTF.

The CDR3 nucleotides are TGTGCCAGCAGCTTAACTCATAGCGGGAGGGTGAACACCGGGGAGCTGTTTTTT. Translated, it gives CASSLTHSGRVNTGELFF. The V and J genes are TRBV7-3 and TRBJ2-2; 11 positions match TRBD2. CDR3 size: 18 residues. Trimming at V came to 0 bases and at J to 1 base, leaving 4 bases not matched to a gene. Germline values: CDR1 SGHTA, CDR2 FQGTGA.

The rearrangement links TRBV4-1 to TRBJ2-7, with D perhaps TRBD2 (6 bases). Trimming took 1 base from V and 0 from J, leaving 10 bases between them. Looked up from germline, CDR1 is MGHRA and CDR2 is YSYEKL. The CDR3 runs 15 residues. CDR3 in amino acids: CASSQGLASSYEQYF. CDR3 coding DNA: TGCGCCAGCAGCCAAGGGCTAGCGTCCTCCTACGAGCAGTACTTC.

This clone was seen more than once but under ten times. The rearrangement uses TRBV5-4 and TRBJ2-7, with 10 bases that match TRBD2. The V and J ends lost 4 bases and 3 bases, in that order; junction bases with no gene match: 4. CDR3 length equals 14 residues. Looked up from germline, CDR1 is SGHNT and CDR2 is YYREEE (reference sequence). Here the CDR3 DNA reads TGTGCCAGCAGCATTTCTAGCGGGAGCTACGAGCAGTACTTC. It encodes CASSISSGSYEQYF.